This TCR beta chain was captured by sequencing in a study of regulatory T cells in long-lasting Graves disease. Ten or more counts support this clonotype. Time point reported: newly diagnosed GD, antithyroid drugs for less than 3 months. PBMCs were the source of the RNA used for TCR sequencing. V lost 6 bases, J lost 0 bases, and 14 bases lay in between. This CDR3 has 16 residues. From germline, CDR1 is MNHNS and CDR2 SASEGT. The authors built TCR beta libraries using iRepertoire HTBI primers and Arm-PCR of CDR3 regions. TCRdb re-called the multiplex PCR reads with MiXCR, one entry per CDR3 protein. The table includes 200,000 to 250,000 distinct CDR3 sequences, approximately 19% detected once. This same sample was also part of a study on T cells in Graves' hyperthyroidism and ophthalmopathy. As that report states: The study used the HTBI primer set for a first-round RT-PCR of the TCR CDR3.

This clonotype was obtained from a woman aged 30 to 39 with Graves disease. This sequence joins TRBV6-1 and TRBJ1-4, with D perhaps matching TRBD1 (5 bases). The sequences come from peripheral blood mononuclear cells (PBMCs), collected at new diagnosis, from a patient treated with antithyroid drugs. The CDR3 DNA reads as TGTGCCAGCAGAACCGGGACCTTGGCAACTAATGAAAAACTGTTTTTT. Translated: CASRTGTLATNEKLFF.